A single TCR beta chain is shown here with its context. Its specificity is unknown. In the PCR, 60 Vbeta and 13 Jbeta primers were used. The data were produced by immunoSEQ multiplex PCR, yet TCRdb's version contains in-frame clones alone and is incomplete. Here the sample spans approximately 180,000 clones, 80% to 90% being singletons. Though nominally healthy at sampling, donors likely had unrecorded immune exposures. The source of the sample is a study of cytomegalovirus exposure and HLA in healthy donors. Findings and limits, study-wide: Within a later analysis, the majority of CMV-associated TCR beta chains appeared HLA-restricted. Researchers reported in a later analysis that a missense DCLRE1C variant was tied to TCR beta V- and J-gene trimming.

Germline V CDR1 and CDR2: SGHDT, YYEEEE. The CDR3 consists of 14 residues. The V gene end was trimmed by 1 base and the J gene end by 8 bases; junction bases not matched to a gene: 5. The specimen was PBMCs. This sequence joins TRBV5-6 and TRBJ1-2; TRBD1 matches 10 bases. This TCR was recovered from a girl under 18 in good health and CMV-seropositive. The DNA of the CDR3 is TGTGCCAGCAGCTTGAGACAGGGGGCAGGGGGCTACACCTTC. It codes for CASSLRQGAGGYTF.